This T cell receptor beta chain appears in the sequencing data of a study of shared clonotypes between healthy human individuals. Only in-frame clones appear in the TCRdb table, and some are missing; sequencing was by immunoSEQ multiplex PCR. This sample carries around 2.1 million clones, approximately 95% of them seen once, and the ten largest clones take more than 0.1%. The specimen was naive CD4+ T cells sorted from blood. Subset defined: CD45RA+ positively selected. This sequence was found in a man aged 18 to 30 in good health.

DNA for the CDR3: TGTGCCAGCACCTCACTAGGAGGGCGCGAGACCCAGTACTTC. Its protein product is CASTSLGGRETQYF. The chain couples TRBV2 to TRBJ2-5, with D possibly being TRBD2 (6 bases). Deletions cut 7 bases from V and 5 bases from J, with 17 bases between. The CDR3 length is 14 residues. Germline CDR1 SNHLY, CDR2 FYNNEI.